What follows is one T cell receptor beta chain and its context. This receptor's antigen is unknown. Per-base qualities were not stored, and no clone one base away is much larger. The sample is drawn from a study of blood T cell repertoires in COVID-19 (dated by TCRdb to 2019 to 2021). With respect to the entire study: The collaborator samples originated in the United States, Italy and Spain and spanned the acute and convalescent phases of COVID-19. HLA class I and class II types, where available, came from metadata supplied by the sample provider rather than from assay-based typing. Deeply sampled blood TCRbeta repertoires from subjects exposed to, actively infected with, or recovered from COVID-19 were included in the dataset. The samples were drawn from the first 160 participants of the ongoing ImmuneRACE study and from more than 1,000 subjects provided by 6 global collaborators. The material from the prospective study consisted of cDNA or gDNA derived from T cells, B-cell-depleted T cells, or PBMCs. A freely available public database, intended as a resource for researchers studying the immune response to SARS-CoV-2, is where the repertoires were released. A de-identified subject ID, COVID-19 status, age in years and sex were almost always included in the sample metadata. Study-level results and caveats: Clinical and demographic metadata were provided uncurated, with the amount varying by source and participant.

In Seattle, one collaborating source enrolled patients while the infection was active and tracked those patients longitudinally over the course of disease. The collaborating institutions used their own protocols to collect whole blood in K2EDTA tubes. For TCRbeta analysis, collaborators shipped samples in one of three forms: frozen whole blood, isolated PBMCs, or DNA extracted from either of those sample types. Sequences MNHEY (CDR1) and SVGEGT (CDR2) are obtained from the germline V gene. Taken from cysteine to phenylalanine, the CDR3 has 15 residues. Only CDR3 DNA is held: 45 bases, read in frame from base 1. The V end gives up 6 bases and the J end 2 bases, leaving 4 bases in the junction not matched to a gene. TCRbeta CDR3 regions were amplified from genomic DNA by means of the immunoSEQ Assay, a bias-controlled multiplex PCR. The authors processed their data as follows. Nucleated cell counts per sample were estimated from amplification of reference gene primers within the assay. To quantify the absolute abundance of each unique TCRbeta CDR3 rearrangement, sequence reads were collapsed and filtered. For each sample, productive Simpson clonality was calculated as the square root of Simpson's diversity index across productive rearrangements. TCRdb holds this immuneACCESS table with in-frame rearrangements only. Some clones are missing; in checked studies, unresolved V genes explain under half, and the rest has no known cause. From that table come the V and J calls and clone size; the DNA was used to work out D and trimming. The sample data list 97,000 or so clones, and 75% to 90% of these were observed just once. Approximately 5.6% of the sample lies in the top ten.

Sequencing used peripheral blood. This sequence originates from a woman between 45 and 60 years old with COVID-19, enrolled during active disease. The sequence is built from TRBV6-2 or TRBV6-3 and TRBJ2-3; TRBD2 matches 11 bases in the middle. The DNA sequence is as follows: TGTGCCAGCAGCTCTAGCGGGGGGCCCACAGATACGCAGTATTTT. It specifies CASSSSGGPTDTQYF.